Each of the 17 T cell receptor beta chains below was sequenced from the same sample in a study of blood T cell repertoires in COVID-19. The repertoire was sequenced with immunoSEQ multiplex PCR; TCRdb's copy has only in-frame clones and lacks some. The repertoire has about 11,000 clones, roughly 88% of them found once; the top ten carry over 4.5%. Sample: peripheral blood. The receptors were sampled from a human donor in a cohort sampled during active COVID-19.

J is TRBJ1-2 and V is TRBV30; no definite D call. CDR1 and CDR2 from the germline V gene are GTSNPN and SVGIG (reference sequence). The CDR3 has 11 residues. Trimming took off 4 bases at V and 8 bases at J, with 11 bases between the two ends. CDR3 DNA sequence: TGTGCCTGGACGAGGGCTGGCGGCTACACCTTC. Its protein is CAWTRAGGYTF.

CDR3 nucleotide sequence: TGCGCCAGCAGCCAGGGACAGGAGGGCACCGAGCAGTACTTC. Encoded protein: CASSQGQEGTEQYF. The rearrangement joins TRBV5-1 to TRBJ2-7; 8 bases align to TRBD1. Losses at the gene ends were 4 bases for V and 6 bases for J; bases not matched to a gene: 9. This CDR3 has 14 residues. Germline V gene data show CDR1 as SGHRS and CDR2 as YFSETQ.

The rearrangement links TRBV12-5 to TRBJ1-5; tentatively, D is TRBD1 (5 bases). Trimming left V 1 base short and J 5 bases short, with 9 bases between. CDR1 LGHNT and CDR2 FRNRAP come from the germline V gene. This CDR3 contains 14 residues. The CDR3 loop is CASGLGTGDQPQHF. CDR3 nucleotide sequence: TGTGCTAGTGGTTTGGGAACAGGAGATCAGCCCCAGCATTTT.

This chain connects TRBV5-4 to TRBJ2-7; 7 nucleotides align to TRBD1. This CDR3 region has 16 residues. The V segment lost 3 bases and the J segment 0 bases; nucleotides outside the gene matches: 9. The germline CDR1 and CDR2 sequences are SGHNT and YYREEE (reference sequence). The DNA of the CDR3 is TGTGCCAGCAGCTCCCACCCGGACAGGCCCTCCTACGAGCAGTACTTC. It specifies CASSSHPDRPSYEQYF.

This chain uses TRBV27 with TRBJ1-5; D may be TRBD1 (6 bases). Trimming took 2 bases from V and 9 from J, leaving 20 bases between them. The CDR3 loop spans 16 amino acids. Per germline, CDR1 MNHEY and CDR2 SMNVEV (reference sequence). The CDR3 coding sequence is TGTGCCAGCAGTTTACTTGCCAGCGGGGGCCACGCGCCCCAGCATTTT. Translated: CASSLLASGGHAPQHF.

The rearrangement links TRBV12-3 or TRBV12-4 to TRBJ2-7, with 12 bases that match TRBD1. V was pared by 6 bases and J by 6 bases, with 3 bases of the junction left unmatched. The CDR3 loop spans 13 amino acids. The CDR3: CASSRDRGREQYF. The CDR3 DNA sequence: TGTGCCAGCAGCCGGGACAGGGGGCGCGAGCAGTACTTC.

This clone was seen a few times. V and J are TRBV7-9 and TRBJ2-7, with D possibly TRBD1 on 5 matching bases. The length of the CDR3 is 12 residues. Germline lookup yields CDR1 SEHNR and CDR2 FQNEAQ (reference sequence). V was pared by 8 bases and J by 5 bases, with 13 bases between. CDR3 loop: CASRLGANEQYF. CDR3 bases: TGTGCCAGCCGCCTTGGGGCCAACGAGCAGTACTTC.

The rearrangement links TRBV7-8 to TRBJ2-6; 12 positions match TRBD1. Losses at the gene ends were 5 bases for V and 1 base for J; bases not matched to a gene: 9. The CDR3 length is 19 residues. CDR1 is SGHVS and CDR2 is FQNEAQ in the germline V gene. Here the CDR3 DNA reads TGTGCCAGCAGCCCGTGGGACAGGGGGCGCGATTCTGGGGCCAACGTCCTGACTTTC. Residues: CASSPWDRGRDSGANVLTF.

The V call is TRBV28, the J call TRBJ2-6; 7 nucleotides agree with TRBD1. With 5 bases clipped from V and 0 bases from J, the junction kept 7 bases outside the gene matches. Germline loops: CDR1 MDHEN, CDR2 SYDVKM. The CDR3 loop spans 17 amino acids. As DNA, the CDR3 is TGTGCCAGCAGTCCCACGACAGGGCTCTCTGGGGCCAACGTCCTGACTTTC. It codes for CASSPTTGLSGANVLTF.

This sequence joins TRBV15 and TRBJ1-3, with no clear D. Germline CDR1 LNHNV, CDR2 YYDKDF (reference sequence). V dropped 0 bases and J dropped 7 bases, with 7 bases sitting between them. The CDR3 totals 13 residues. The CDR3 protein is CATSRDRENTIYF. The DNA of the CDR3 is TGTGCCACCAGCAGAGATCGGGAGAACACCATATATTTT. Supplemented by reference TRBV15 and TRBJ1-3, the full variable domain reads DAMVIQNPRYQVTQFGKPVTLSCSQTLNHNVMYWYQQKSSQAPKLLFHYYDKDFNNEADTPDNFQSRRPNTSFCFLDIRSPGLGDTAMYLCATSRDRENTIYFGEGSWLTVV.

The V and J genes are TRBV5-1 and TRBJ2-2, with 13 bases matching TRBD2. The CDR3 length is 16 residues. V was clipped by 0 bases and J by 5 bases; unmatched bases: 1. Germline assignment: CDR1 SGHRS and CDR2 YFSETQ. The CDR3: CASSLGLAGGTGELFF. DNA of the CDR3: TGCGCCAGCAGCTTGGGACTAGCGGGAGGTACCGGGGAGCTGTTTTTT.

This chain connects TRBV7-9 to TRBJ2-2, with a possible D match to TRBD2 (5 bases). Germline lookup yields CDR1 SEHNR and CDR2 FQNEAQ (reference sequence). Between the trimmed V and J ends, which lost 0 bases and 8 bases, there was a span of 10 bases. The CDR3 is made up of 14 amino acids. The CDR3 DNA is TGTGCCAGCAGCTTAGCGCGGGCGACGGGGGAGCTGTTTTTT. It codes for CASSLARATGELFF.

The CDR3 bases are TGTGCCAGCAGTTCTAGCGGGGGTAACCTCTACGAGCAGTACTTC. Residues: CASSSSGGNLYEQYF. The J gene is TRBJ2-7, the V gene TRBV6-5, with TRBD2 matching 10 bases. V trimming: 4 bases; J trimming: 3 bases; junction bases outside the gene matches: 6. CDR1 and CDR2 from the germline V gene are MNHEY and SVGAGI. The CDR3 has 15 amino acids.

CDR3 protein: CASSPEVAGNTIYF. The CDR3 region has the DNA TGTGCCAGCAGCCCAGAGGTGGCGGGAAACACCATATATTTT. This chain links TRBV5-4 with TRBJ1-3; D not resolved. Deletions cut 4 bases from V and 4 bases from J, with 12 bases between. The CDR3 consists of 14 residues. Germline CDR1 reads SGHNT; CDR2 reads YYREEE (reference sequence).

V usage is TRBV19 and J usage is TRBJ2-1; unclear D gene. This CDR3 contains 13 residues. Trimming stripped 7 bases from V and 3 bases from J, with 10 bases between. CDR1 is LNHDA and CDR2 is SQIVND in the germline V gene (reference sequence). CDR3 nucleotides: TGTGCCAGTACATCAAGAGGCTACAATGAGCAGTTCTTC. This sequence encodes CASTSRGYNEQFF.

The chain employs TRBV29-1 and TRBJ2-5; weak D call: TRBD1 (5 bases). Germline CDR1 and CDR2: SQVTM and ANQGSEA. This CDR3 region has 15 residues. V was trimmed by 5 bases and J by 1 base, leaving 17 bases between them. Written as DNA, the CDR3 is TGCAGCGTTATAAGGGGATCACGCTTCCAAGAGACCCAGTACTTC. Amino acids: CSVIRGSRFQETQYF. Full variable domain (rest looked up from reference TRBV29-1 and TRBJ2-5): SAVISQKPSRDICQRGTSLTIQCQVDSQVTMMFWYRQQPGQSLTLIATANQGSEATYESGFVIDKFPISRPNLTFSTLTVSNMSPEDSSIYLCSVIRGSRFQETQYFGPGTRLLVL.

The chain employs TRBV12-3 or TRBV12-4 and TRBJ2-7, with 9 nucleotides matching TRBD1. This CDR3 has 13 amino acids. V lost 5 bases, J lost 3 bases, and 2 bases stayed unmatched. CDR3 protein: CASSPGQGYEQYF. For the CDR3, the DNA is TGTGCCAGCAGTCCGGGACAGGGCTACGAGCAGTACTTC.